The present T cell receptor (beta chain) was sequenced within a study of blood T cell repertoires in COVID-19. Across the whole study: The origin of the acute and convalescent COVID-19 samples was the United States, Italy and Spain. T cells, B-cell-depleted T cells, or PBMCs supplied cDNA or gDNA.

As handled by the study authors: The assay estimated nucleated cells by amplifying reference gene primers. Clones were sequenced by immunoSEQ multiplex PCR, and TCRdb holds only the in-frame ones, with some missing. Clone size and the V and J calls come from that table; the DNA yielded D and trimming. The sample carries around 80,000 clones, about four fifths recorded once. V gave up 4 bases and J gave up 0 bases, with 10 bases separating them. The CDR3 is made up of 14 amino acids. Sequencing input: peripheral blood. The V call is TRBV5-3, the J call TRBJ1-1; possibly TRBD1 for D (5 bases). Being an ORF, TRBV5-3 has a function that is uncertain. The TCR was taken from a man older than 75 with acute or convalescent COVID-19. DNA of the CDR3: TGTGCCAGAAGCCTCGGGACTCTGAACACTGAAGCTTTCTTT. This codes for CARSLGTLNTEAFF.